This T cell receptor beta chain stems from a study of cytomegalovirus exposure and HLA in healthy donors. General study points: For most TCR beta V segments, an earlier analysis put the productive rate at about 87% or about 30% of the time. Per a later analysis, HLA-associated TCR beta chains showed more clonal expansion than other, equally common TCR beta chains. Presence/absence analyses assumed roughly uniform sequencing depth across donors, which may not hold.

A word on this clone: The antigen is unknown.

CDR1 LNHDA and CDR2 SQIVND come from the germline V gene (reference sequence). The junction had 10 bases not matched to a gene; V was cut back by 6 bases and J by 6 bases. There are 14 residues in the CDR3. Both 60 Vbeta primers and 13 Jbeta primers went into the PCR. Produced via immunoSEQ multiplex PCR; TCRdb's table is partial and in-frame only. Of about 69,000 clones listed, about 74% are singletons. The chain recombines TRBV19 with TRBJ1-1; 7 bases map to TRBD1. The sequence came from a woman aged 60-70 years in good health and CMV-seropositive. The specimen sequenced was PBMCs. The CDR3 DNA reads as TGTGCCAGTAGATCCGACAGGGATCTACCTGAAGCTTTCTTT. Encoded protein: CASRSDRDLPEAFF.